The clone carrying this T cell receptor beta chain was observed a single time. The method was immunoSEQ multiplex PCR; TCRdb's version includes in-frame clones alone and lacks a portion of them. This repertoire shows 250,000 to 300,000 clones, roughly 80% found once; its top ten account for more than 10%. The length of the CDR3 is 16 residues. V gave up 6 bases and J gave up 0 bases, with 18 bases separating them. In germline, CDR1 is MNHEY, CDR2 SVGEGT. This sample was taken from a study of control samples from healthy donors and cancer patients. V gene TRBV6-2 or TRBV6-3 combines with J gene TRBJ2-7; TRBD2 might be the D (6 bases). Sequenced sample: PBMCs. The clonotype originates from a woman aged 55-69 years with lung cancer. In DNA, the CDR3 is TGTGCCAGCAGCTCCGGGACTTCCTTACGCTCCTACGAGCAGTACTTC. Amino acids: CASSSGTSLRSYEQYF.